Below, 22 T cell receptor beta chains from the same sample are listed, as sequenced in a study of blood T cell repertoires in COVID-19. Profiling relied on immunoSEQ multiplex PCR, and the TCRdb table lists in-frame clones only, not all of them. The table records tens of thousands of clones, around 90% of them present only once. Sequenced: peripheral blood. All receptors come from a man between 60 and 75 years old with acute or convalescent COVID-19.

This chain uses TRBV6-1 with TRBJ2-1; 9 bases match TRBD2. The germline V gene has CDR1 MNHNS and CDR2 SASEGT. Trimming took 3 bases from V and 4 from J; bases not matched to a gene: 7. The length of the CDR3 is 16 residues. DNA for the CDR3: TGTGCCAGCAGTGACGGAACTAGCGGGCGGTACAATGAGCAGTTCTTC. Translation: CASSDGTSGRYNEQFF.

CDR3 residues: CASSLSNSPLHF. The CDR3 DNA reads TGTGCCAGCAGCTTGAGCAATTCACCCCTCCACTTT. V gene TRBV7-2 combines with J gene TRBJ1-6; D gene uncertain. Germline V gene data show CDR1 as SGHTA and CDR2 as FQGNSA. V lost 3 bases, J lost 7 bases, and 4 bases lay in between. This CDR3 has 12 amino acids.

The chain joins TRBV7-8 to TRBJ2-1; TRBD2 matches at 10 bases. There are 14 residues in the CDR3. The germline CDR1 and CDR2 sequences are SGHVS and FQNEAQ. The V gene end was trimmed by 10 bases and the J gene end by 6 bases; junction bases not matched to a gene: 9. As DNA, the CDR3 is TGTGCCATTGCCGGGACTAGCGTTACCAATGAGCAGTTCTTC. It is translated as CAIAGTSVTNEQFF.

The V call is TRBV12-1, the J call TRBJ2-4; the D call of TRBD2 is as the table states it, not checked on the DNA. TRBV12-1 is listed as a pseudogene. CDR3 length equals 18 residues. The CDR3 DNA reads TGTGCCAGCAGCGGGGGACTAGCGGATCTGACGGCCAAAAACATTCAGTACTTC. It encodes CASSGGLADLTAKNIQYF.

The V gene is TRBV12-3 or TRBV12-4, the J gene TRBJ1-2; a weak D match, TRBD1 (5 bases). Trimming stripped 2 bases from V and 3 bases from J, with 7 bases between. The CDR3 length is 13 residues. This chain's CDR3 is CASSLLRDYGYTF. CDR3 sequence (DNA): TGTGCCAGCAGTTTACTCAGGGACTATGGCTACACCTTC.

The CDR3 reads CAISESVGGPGADTQYF. The CDR3 DNA is TGTGCCATCAGTGAGTCGGTGGGAGGGCCGGGTGCAGATACGCAGTATTTT. V and J are TRBV10-3 and TRBJ2-3; TRBD2 matches 7 bases. The J segment lost 4 bases and the V segment lost 0 bases, leaving 10 bases of the junction unmatched. CDR3 size: 17 residues. The germline V gene has CDR1 ENHRY and CDR2 SYGVKD.

This clone was recorded a few times. The rearrangement links TRBV30 to TRBJ2-5, with D possibly TRBD2 on 5 matching bases. The CDR3 runs to 12 residues. From germline, CDR1 is GTSNPN and CDR2 SVGIG (reference sequence). V lost 2 bases and J 3 bases, leaving 7 bases between the germline ends. CDR3 DNA sequence: TGTGCCTGGAGTTGGGGAGAAGAGACCCAGTACTTC. This sequence encodes CAWSWGEETQYF.

This clone was detected once. V gene TRBV10-3 combines with J gene TRBJ1-1; D might be TRBD1 (5 bases). The CDR3 spans 12 residues. The V gene's germline CDR1 is ENHRY and CDR2 SYGVKD. With 8 bases removed from V and 5 bases from J, the gap between germline ends came to 12 bases. The CDR3 DNA follows: TGTGCCATCCGTACGGGGGAAACTGAAGCTTTCTTT. Its protein is CAIRTGETEAFF.

This clone was seen only once. This sequence joins TRBV28 and TRBJ1-3; a possible D gene is TRBD1 (5 bases). V dropped 3 bases and J dropped 2 bases, with 14 bases sitting between them. The CDR3 has 16 residues. Germline V gene sequence: CDR1 MDHEN, CDR2 SYDVKM. Written as DNA, the CDR3 is TGTGCCAGCAGTTTTGGGGGGACCGGCCCTGGAAACACCATATATTTT. Translating gives CASSFGGTGPGNTIYF. Complete variable domain (other parts from reference TRBV28 and TRBJ1-3): DVKVTQSSRYLVKRTGEKVFLECVQDMDHENMFWYRQDPGLGLRLIYFSYDVKMKEKGDIPEGYSVSREKKERFSLILESASTNQTSMYLCASSFGGTGPGNTIYFGEGSWLTVV.

The chain links TRBV6-2 or TRBV6-3 to TRBJ2-2; D gene uncertain. Germline V gene lookup returns CDR1 MNHEY and CDR2 SVGEGT. The CDR3 contains 15 residues. Trimming left V 0 bases short and J 6 bases short, with 11 bases between. In DNA form, the CDR3 reads TGTGCCAGCAGTTACTCGACTTTGGCCCCCGGGGAGCTGTTTTTT. The encoded protein is CASSYSTLAPGELFF.

The chain has TRBV28 and TRBJ2-5; D not resolved. The CDR3 has 14 amino acids. Trimming removed 3 bases from V and 7 bases from J, with 15 bases in between. Germline loops: CDR1 MDHEN, CDR2 SYDVKM. The CDR3 nucleotides are TGTGCCAGCAGTTTTGCAAGTGGCAGTGGGACCCAGTACTTC. It translates to CASSFASGSGTQYF. The complete variable domain, with remaining parts taken from reference TRBV28 and TRBJ2-5, reads DVKVTQSSRYLVKRTGEKVFLECVQDMDHENMFWYRQDPGLGLRLIYFSYDVKMKEKGDIPEGYSVSREKKERFSLILESASTNQTSMYLCASSFASGSGTQYFGPGTRLLVL.

This chain links TRBV19 with TRBJ1-2; D gene uncertain. Between the trimmed V and J ends, which lost 6 bases and 1 base, there was a span of 12 bases. The germline CDR1 and CDR2 sequences are LNHDA and SQIVND (reference sequence). This CDR3 is built from 14 residues. The CDR3 spells CASRPRVVNYGYTF. In DNA, the CDR3 is TGTGCCAGTAGGCCTAGAGTCGTTAACTATGGCTACACCTTC.

The chain couples TRBV4-1 to TRBJ2-1, with 10 bases matching TRBD2. Germline lookup yields CDR1 MGHRA and CDR2 YSYEKL. Trimming took 4 bases from V and 8 from J; bases not matched to a gene: 2. The CDR3 totals 13 residues. The DNA for the CDR3 is TGCGCCAGCAGCCGAGCGGGAGGGTATGAGCAGTTCTTC. Its protein is CASSRAGGYEQFF.

The V and J genes are TRBV5-1 and TRBJ2-1; 7 bases agree with TRBD2. The germline CDR1 and CDR2 sequences are SGHRS and YFSETQ. The ends lost 0 bases at V and 2 bases at J; junction bases unmatched: 2. The CDR3 consists of 15 residues. Written as DNA, the CDR3 is TGCGCCAGCAGCTTGGACGGGGGGACCTACAATGAGCAGTTCTTC. This translates into CASSLDGGTYNEQFF.

The rearrangement links TRBV5-6 to TRBJ1-5; 10 nucleotides agree with TRBD1. This CDR3 contains 15 residues. V shed 4 bases, J shed 3 bases, and the junction held 4 bases outside the gene matches. CDR1 SGHDT and CDR2 YYEEEE come from the germline V gene. CDR3 protein: CASSGGQGYNQPQHF. CDR3 DNA: TGTGCCAGCAGCGGGGGACAGGGGTACAATCAGCCCCAGCATTTT.

The chain combines TRBV6-6 with TRBJ2-7; 8 bases agree with TRBD2. The CDR3 has 15 amino acids. Germline CDR1 and CDR2: MNHNY and SVGAGI (reference sequence). The trim removed 2 bases at V and 4 bases at J, leaving 7 bases unmatched. CDR3 in amino acids: CASSYPHGRVYEQYF. The DNA of the CDR3 is TGTGCCAGCAGTTACCCCCACGGGAGGGTATACGAGCAGTACTTC.

The V gene is TRBV18, the J gene TRBJ2-7, with D hard to call. V gave up 3 bases and J gave up 0 bases, with 6 bases separating them. Germline CDR1 is KGHSH and CDR2 is LQKENI. The length of the CDR3 is 13 residues. CDR3 sequence reads: CASSPSPSYEQYF. The CDR3 DNA is TGTGCCAGCTCACCTAGCCCCTCCTACGAGCAGTACTTC. Variable domain in full (rest from reference TRBV18 and TRBJ2-7): NAGVMQNPRHLVRRRGQEARLRCSPMKGHSHVYWYRQLPEEGLKFMVYLQKENIIDESGMPKERFSAEFPKEGPSILRIQQVVRGDSAAYFCASSPSPSYEQYFGPGTRLTVT.

The chain links TRBV15 to TRBJ2-4, with 12 nucleotides matching TRBD2. This CDR3 spans 16 amino acids. Germline CDR1 is LNHNV and CDR2 is YYDKDF (reference sequence). V lost 3 bases to trimming and J lost 8 bases; unmatched junction nucleotides: 8. CDR3 loop: CATSRGTTSGRYIQYF. The CDR3 nucleotides read TGTGCCACCAGCAGGGGGACGACTAGCGGGAGATACATTCAGTACTTC.

This clone has just one count. This chain connects TRBV6-2 or TRBV6-3 to TRBJ2-7; 7 bases fit TRBD1. After removal of 6 bases from V and 0 bases from J, the junction contained 5 bases not matched to a gene. Looked up from germline, CDR1 is MNHEY and CDR2 is SVGEGT. The CDR3 extends over 14 amino acids. CDR3 sequence (DNA): TGTGCCAGCAGCCCACAGGGGTTCTCCTACGAGCAGTACTTC. The encoded protein is CASSPQGFSYEQYF.

This chain connects TRBV4-3 to TRBJ2-7; 9 bases are a match to TRBD2. Trimming at V came to 1 base and at J to 5 bases, leaving 3 bases not matched to a gene. This CDR3 spans 14 amino acids. CDR1 and CDR2 (germline): LGHNA, YSLEER. In nucleotides, the CDR3 is TGCGCCAGCAGCCAAGCGGGACTAGCCGACGAGCAGTACTTC. Its protein is CASSQAGLADEQYF.

The chain links TRBV7-3 to TRBJ2-5, with D tentatively TRBD1 (6 bases). V shed 5 bases and J shed 2 bases, with 9 bases lying between them. Germline V CDR1 and CDR2: SGHTA, FQGTGA. The CDR3 runs 13 residues. The CDR3 loop is CASSLGQQETQYF. CDR3 nucleotides: TGTGCCAGCAGCCTTGGACAGCAAGAGACCCAGTACTTC.

The chain has TRBV4-1 and TRBJ2-7, with TRBD1 matching 10 bases. This CDR3 is built from 17 residues. Germline lookup yields CDR1 MGHRA and CDR2 YSYEKL. V lost 3 bases, J lost 3 bases, and 11 bases stayed unmatched. The CDR3 reads CASSHTTPGQGFYEQYF. In DNA form, the CDR3 reads TGCGCCAGCAGCCACACCACACCGGGACAGGGGTTCTACGAGCAGTACTTC.